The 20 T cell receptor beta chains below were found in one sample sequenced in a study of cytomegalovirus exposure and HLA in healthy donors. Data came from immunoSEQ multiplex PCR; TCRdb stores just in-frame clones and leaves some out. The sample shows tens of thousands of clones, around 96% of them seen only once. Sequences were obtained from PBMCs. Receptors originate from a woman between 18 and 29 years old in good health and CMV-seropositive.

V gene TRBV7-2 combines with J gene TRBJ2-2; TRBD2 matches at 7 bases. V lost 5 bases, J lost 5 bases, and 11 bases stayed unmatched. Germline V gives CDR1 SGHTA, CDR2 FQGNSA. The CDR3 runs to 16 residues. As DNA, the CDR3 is TGTGCCAGCAGCACCAGATCTAGCGGAGTTACCGGGGAGCTGTTTTTT. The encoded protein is CASSTRSSGVTGELFF. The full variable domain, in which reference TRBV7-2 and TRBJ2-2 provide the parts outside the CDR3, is GAGVSQSPSNKVTEKGKDVELRCDPISGHTALYWYRQSLGQGLEFLIYFQGNSAPDKSGLPSDRFSAERTGGSVSTLTIQRTQQEDSAVYLCASSTRSSGVTGELFFGEGSRLTVL.

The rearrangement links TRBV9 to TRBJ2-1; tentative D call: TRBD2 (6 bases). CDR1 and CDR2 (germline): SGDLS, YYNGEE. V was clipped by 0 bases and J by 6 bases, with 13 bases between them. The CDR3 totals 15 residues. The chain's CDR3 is CASSVGASVGNEQFF. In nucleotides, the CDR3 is TGTGCCAGCAGCGTAGGGGCTAGCGTGGGCAATGAGCAGTTCTTC.

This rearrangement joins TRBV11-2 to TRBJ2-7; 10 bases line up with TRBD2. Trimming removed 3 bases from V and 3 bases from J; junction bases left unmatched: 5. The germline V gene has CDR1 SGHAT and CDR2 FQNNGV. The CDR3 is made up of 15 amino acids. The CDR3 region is CASSLSSGRGYEQYF. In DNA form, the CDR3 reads TGTGCCAGCAGCTTGTCAAGCGGGAGGGGCTACGAGCAGTACTTC.

The CDR3, as DNA: TGTGCCAGCAGCCACACCGGGACAGGTGACGAGACCCAGTACTTC. It encodes CASSHTGTGDETQYF. The chain joins TRBV27 to TRBJ2-5, with TRBD1 matching over 8 bases. The CDR3 is 15 amino acids. Germline V gene data show CDR1 as MNHEY and CDR2 as SMNVEV (reference sequence). After removal of 6 bases from V and 5 bases from J, the junction contained 11 bases not matched to a gene.

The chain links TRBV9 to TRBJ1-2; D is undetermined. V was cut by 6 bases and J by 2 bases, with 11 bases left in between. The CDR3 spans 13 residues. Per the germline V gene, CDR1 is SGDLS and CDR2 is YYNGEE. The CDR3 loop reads CASKDGKNYGYTF. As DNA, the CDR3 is TGTGCCAGCAAGGACGGGAAAAACTATGGCTACACCTTC.

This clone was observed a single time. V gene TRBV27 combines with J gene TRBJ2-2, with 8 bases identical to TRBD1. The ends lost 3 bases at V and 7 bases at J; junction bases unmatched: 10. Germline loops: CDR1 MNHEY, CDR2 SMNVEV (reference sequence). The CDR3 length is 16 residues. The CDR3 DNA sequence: TGTGCCAGCAGTTTGACAGGGGCTTTCCACTTCGGGGAGCTGTTTTTT. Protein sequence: CASSLTGAFHFGELFF.

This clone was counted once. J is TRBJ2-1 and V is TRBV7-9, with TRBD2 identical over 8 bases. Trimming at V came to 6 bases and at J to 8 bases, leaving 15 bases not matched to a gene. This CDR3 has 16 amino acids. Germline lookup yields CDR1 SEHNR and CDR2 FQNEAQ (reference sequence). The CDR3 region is CASRPLERELGHEQFF. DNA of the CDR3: TGTGCCAGCAGACCCCTTGAGCGGGAGCTTGGGCATGAGCAGTTCTTC.

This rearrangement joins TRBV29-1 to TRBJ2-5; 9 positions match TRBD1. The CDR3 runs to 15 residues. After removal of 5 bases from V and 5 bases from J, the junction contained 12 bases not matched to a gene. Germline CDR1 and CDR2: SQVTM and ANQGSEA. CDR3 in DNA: TGCAGCGTTCCTCCTGGGACAGGGACCCGGGAGACCCAGTACTTC. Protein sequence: CSVPPGTGTRETQYF. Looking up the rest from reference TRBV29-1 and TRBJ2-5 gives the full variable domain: SAVISQKPSRDICQRGTSLTIQCQVDSQVTMMFWYRQQPGQSLTLIATANQGSEATYESGFVIDKFPISRPNLTFSTLTVSNMSPEDSSIYLCSVPPGTGTRETQYFGPGTRLLVL.

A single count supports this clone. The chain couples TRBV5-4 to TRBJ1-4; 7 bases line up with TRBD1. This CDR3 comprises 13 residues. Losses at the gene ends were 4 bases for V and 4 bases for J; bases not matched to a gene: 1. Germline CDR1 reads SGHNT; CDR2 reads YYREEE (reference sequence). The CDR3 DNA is TGTGCCAGCAGCGGGACAGATAATGAAAAACTGTTTTTT. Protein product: CASSGTDNEKLFF.

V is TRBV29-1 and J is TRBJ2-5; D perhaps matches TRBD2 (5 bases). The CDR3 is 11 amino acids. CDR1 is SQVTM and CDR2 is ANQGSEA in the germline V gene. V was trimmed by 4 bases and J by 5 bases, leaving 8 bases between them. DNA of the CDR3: TGCAGCGTTGGGTCGGGGGAGACCCAGTACTTC. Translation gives CSVGSGETQYF.

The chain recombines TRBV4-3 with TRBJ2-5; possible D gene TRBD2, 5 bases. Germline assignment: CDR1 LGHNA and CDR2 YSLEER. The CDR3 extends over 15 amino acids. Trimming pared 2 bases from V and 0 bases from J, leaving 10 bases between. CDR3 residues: CASSQTWEYQETQYF. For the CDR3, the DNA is TGCGCCAGCAGCCAAACTTGGGAGTACCAAGAGACCCAGTACTTC.

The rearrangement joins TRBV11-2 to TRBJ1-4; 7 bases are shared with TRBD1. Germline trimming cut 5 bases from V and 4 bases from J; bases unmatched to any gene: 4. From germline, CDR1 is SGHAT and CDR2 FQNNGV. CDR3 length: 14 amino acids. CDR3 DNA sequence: TGTGCCAGCAGCAGGGGACAGCTTAATGAAAAACTGTTTTTT. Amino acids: CASSRGQLNEKLFF.

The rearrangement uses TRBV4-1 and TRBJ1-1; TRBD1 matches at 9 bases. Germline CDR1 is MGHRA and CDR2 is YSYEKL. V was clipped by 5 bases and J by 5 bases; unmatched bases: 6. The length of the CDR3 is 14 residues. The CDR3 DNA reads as TGCGCCAGCAGCACTCGGACAGGGGAGACTGAAGCTTTCTTT. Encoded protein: CASSTRTGETEAFF.

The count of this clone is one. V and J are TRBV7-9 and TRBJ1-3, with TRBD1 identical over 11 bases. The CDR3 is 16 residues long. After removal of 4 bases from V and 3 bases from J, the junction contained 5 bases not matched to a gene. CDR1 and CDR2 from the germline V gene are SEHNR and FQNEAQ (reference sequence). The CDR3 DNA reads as TGTGCCAGCAGCTCGTGGGACAGGGGGAATGGAAACACCATATATTTT. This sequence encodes CASSSWDRGNGNTIYF.

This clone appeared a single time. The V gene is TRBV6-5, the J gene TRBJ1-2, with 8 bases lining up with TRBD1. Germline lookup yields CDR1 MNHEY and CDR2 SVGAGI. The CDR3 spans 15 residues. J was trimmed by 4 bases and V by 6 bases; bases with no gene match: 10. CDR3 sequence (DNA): TGTGCCAGCAGCTCCCTTTACAGGGGGGCCTATGGCTACACCTTC. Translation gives CASSSLYRGAYGYTF.

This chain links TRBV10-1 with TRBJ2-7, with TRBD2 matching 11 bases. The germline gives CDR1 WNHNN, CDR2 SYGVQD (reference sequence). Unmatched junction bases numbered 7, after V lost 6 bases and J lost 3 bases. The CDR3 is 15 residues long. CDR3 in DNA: TGCGCCAGCAGGAGACTAGCGGGACACCTCTACGAGCAGTACTTC. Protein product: CASRRLAGHLYEQYF.

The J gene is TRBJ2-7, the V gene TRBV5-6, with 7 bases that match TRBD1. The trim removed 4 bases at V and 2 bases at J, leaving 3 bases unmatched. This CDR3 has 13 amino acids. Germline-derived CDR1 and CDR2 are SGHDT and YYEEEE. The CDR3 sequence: CASSRGRAYEQYF. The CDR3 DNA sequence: TGTGCCAGCAGCAGGGGGCGGGCCTACGAGCAGTACTTC.

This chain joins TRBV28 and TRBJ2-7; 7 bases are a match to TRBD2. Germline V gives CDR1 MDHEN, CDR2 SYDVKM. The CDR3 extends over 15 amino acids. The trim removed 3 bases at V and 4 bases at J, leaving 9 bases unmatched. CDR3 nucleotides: TGTGCCAGCAGTTTCCCTGTGGCGGGAGCTTACGAGCAGTACTTC. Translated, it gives CASSFPVAGAYEQYF.

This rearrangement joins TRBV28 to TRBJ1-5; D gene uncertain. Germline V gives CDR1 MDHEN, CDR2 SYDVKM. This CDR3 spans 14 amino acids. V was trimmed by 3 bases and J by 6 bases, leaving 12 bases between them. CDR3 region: CASSFIQVAQPQHF. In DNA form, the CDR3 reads TGTGCCAGCAGTTTCATTCAGGTTGCTCAGCCCCAGCATTTT.

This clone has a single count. The CDR3 DNA sequence: TGTGCCAGCAGCCACGGGACAGTCACTGAAGCTTTCTTT. This sequence encodes CASSHGTVTEAFF. J is TRBJ1-1 and V is TRBV7-3; 7 nucleotides align to TRBD1. The germline V gene has CDR1 SGHTA and CDR2 FQGTGA. The CDR3 extends over 13 amino acids. V gave up 5 bases and J gave up 4 bases; unmatched junction bases: 4.